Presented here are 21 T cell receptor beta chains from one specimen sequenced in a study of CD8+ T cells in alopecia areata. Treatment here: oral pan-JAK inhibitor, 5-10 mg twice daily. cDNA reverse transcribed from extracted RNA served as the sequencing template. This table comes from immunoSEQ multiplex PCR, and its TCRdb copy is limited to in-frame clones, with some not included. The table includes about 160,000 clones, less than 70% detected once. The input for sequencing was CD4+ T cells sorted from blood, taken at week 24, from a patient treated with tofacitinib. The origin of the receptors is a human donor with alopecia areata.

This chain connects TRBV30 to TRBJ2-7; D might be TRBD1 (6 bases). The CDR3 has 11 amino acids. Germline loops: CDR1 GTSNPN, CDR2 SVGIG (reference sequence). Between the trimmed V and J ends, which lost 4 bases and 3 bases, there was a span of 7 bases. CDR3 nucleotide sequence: TGTGCCTGGAACAGGGACTACGAGCAGTACTTC. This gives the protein CAWNRDYEQYF.

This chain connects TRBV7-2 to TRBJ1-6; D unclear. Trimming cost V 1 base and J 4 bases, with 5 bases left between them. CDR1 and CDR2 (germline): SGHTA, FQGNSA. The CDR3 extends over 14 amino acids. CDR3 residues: CASSLVSYNSPLHF. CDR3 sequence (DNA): TGTGCCAGCAGCTTAGTTTCTTATAATTCACCCCTCCACTTT.

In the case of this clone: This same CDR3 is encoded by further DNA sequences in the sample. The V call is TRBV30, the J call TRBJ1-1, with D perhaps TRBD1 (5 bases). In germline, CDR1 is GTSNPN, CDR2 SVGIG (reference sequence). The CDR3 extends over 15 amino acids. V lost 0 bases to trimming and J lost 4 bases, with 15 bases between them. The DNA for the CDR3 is TGTGCCTGGAGTGTTAATTTTGGGGGTTCCACTGAAGCTTTCTTT. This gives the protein CAWSVNFGGSTEAFF.

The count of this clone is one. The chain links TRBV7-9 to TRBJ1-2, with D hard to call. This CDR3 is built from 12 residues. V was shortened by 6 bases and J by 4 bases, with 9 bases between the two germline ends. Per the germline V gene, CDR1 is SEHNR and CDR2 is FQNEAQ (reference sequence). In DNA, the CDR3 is TGTGCCAGCAGTCTTGTCACCTATGGCTACACCTTC. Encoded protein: CASSLVTYGYTF.

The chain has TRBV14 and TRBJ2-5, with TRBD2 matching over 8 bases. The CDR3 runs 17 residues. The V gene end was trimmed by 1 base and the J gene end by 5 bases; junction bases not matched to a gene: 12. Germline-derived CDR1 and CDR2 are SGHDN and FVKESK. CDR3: CASSQGIQRGYRETQYF. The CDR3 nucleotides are TGTGCCAGCAGCCAAGGGATACAGCGGGGGTATCGGGAGACCCAGTACTTC. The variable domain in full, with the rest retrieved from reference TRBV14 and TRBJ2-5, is EAGVTQFPSHSVIEKGQTVTLRCDPISGHDNLYWYRRVMGKEIKFLLHFVKESKQDESGMPNNRFLAERTGGTYSTLKVQPAELEDSGVYFCASSQGIQRGYRETQYFGPGTRLLVL.

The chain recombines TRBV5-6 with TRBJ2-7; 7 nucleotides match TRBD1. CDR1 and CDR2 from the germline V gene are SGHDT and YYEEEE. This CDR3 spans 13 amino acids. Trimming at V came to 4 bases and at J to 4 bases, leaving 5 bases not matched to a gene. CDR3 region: CASSPRQGYEQYF. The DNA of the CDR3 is TGTGCCAGCAGCCCAAGACAGGGTTACGAGCAGTACTTC.

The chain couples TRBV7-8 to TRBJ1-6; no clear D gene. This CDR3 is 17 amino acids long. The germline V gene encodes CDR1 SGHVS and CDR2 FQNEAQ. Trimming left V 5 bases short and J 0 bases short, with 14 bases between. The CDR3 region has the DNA TGTGCCAGCAGCCGCAGTCCCGGGAGCTCCTATAATTCACCCCTCCACTTT. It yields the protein CASSRSPGSSYNSPLHF.

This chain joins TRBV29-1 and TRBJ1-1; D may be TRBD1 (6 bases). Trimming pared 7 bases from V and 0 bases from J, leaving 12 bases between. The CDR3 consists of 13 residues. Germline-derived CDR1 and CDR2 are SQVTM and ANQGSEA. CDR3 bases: TGCAGCGCTAGGACAGTCGTGAACACTGAAGCTTTCTTT. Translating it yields CSARTVVNTEAFF. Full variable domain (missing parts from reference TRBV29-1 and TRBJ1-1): SAVISQKPSRDICQRGTSLTIQCQVDSQVTMMFWYRQQPGQSLTLIATANQGSEATYESGFVIDKFPISRPNLTFSTLTVSNMSPEDSSIYLCSARTVVNTEAFFGQGTRLTVV.

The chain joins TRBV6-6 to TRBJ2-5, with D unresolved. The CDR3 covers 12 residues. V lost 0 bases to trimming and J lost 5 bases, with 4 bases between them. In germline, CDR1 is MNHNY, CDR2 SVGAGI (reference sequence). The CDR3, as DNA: TGTGCCAGCAGTTACTCGGGGGAGACCCAGTACTTC. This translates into CASSYSGETQYF.

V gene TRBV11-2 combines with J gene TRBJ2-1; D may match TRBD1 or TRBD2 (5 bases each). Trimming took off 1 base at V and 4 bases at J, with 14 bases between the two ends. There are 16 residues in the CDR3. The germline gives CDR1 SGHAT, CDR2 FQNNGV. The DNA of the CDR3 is TGTGCCAGCAGCTTAGCCTTCGGGACCAGTTACAATGAGCAGTTCTTC. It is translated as CASSLAFGTSYNEQFF.

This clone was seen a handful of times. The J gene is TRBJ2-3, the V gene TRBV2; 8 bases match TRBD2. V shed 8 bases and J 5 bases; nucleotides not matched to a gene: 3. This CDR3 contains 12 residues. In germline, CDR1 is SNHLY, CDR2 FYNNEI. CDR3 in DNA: TGTGCCAGCGCGGCGGGGGGAGATACGCAGTATTTT. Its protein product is CASAAGGDTQYF. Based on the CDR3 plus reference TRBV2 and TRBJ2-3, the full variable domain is EPEVTQTPSHQVTQMGQEVILRCVPISNHLYFYWYRQILGQKVEFLVSFYNNEISEKSEIFDDQFSVERPDGSNFTLKIRSTKLEDSAMYFCASAAGGDTQYFGPGTRLTVL.

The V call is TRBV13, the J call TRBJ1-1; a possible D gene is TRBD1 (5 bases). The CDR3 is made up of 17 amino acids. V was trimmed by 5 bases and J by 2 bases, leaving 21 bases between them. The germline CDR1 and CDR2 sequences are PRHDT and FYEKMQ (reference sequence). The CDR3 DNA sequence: TGTGCCAGCAGCATCCTACAGGTCTGGGGAGCCAACACTGAAGCTTTCTTT. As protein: CASSILQVWGANTEAFF.

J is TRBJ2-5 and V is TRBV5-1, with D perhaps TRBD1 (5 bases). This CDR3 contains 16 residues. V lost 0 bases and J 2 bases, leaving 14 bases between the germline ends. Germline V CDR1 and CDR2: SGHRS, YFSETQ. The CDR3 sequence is CASSLAPTANQETQYF. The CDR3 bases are TGCGCCAGCAGCTTGGCCCCGACAGCTAATCAAGAGACCCAGTACTTC.

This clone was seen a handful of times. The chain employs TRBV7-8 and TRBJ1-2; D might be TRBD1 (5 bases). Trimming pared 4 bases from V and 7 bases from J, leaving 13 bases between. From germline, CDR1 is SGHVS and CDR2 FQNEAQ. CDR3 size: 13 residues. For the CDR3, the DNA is TGTGCCAGCAGCTCAGTTAGGGGAGTTGGCTACACCTTC. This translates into CASSSVRGVGYTF. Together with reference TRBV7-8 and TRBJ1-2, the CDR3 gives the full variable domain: GAGVSQSPRYKVAKRGQDVALRCDPISGHVSLFWYQQALGQGPEFLTYFQNEAQLDKSGLPSDRFFAERPEGSVSTLKIQRTQQEDSAVYLCASSSVRGVGYTFGSGTRLTVV.

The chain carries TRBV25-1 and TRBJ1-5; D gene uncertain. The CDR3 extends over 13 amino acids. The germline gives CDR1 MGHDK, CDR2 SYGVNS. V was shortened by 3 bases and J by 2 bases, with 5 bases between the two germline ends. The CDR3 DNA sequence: TGTGCCAGCAGTGACGCTGGCAATCAGCCCCAGCATTTT. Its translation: CASSDAGNQPQHF.

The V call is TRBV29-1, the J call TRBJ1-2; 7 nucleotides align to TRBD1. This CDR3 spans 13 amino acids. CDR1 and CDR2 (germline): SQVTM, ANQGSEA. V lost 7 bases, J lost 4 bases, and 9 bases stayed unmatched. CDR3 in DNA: TGCAGCGCCCTAACAGGGGAAGGCTATGGCTACACCTTC. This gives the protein CSALTGEGYGYTF.

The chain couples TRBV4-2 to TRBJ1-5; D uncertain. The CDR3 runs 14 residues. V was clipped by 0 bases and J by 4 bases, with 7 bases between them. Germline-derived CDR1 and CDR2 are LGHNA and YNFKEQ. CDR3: CASSQDFRNQPQHF. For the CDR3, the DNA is TGTGCCAGCAGCCAAGATTTTCGGAATCAGCCCCAGCATTTT.

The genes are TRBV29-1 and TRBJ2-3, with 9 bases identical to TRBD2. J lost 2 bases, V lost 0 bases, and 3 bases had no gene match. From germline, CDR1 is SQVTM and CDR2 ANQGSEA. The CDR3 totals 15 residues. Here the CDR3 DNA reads TGCAGCGTTGAAGATCCTAGCGGGGCCACAGATACGCAGTATTTT. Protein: CSVEDPSGATDTQYF.

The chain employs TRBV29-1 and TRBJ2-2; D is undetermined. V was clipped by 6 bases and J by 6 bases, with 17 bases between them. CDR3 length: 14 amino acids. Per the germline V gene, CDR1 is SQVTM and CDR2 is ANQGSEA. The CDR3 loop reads CSVARTPMAGELFF. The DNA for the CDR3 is TGCAGCGTCGCTCGGACCCCTATGGCCGGGGAGCTGTTTTTT.

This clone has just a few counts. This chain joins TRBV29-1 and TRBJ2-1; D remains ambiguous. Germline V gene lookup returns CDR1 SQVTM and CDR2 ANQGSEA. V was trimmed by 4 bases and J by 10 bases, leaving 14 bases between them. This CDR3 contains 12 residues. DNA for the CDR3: TGCAGCGTTGCTCTGGATAGGAGAGAGCAGTTCTTC. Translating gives CSVALDRREQFF.

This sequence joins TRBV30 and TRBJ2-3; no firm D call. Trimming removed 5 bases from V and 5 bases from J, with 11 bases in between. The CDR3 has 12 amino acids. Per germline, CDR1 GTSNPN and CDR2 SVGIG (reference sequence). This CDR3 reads CAWGSFGDTQYF. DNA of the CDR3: TGTGCCTGGGGCTCGTTTGGAGATACGCAGTATTTT.